A few counts support the clone carrying this TCR beta chain. Its antigen is undetermined. The data stem from a study of cytomegalovirus exposure and HLA in healthy donors. Study-wide findings and caveats: A later analysis reportedly found that, within productive TCRs, an Asian-associated ancestry cluster had fewer N-insertions than the mean observed across the roughly 700 donors. Apparent HLA restriction characterized most CMV-associated TCR beta chains in a later analysis. In a later analysis, common viral pathogens appeared linked to several of the most significant clusters.

PCR involved 60 Vbeta and 13 Jbeta primers. Authors' processing steps: Approximately 78 million unique TCR beta chains, roughly 11 million of them shared, were counted by a later analysis. Data came from immunoSEQ multiplex PCR; TCRdb stores just in-frame clones and leaves some out. The V and J calls and the clone size are those of that table, but D and trimming were determined from the DNA. The sample has about 100,000 clones; around 69% are singletons. Deletions cut 5 bases from V and 5 bases from J, with 13 bases between. The germline V gene encodes CDR1 SEHNR and CDR2 FQNEAQ (reference sequence). The CDR3 loop spans 14 amino acids.

Sequenced: PBMCs. This rearrangement joins TRBV7-9 to TRBJ2-1; no clear D. The TCR sequence derives from a woman aged 55-69 years in good health and CMV-seropositive. This chain's CDR3 is CASSPWQDHNEQFF. For the CDR3, the DNA is TGTGCCAGCAGCCCTTGGCAGGATCACAATGAGCAGTTCTTC.